These 6 T cell receptor beta chains were sequenced from one sample in a study of blood T cell repertoires in COVID-19. The table came from immunoSEQ multiplex PCR; TCRdb's copy has only in-frame clones and leaves some out. The sample consists of about 190,000 clones, roughly 82% of them appearing once. Sequencing was performed on PBMCs or T cells enriched from blood (not recorded which). The receptors originated from a woman aged 25 to 39 who had recovered from COVID-19.

The chain joins TRBV2 to TRBJ1-3; possibly TRBD1 for D (6 bases). Germline values: CDR1 SNHLY, CDR2 FYNNEI. CDR3 length equals 12 residues. The germline V and J ends were trimmed by 2 bases and 7 bases, with 6 bases remaining between them. This chain's CDR3 is CASSEQGNTIYF. In DNA, the CDR3 is TGTGCCAGCAGTGAACAGGGGAACACCATATATTTT.

The chain couples TRBV18 to TRBJ2-1; 10 nucleotides match TRBD1. This CDR3 spans 17 amino acids. Germline lookup yields CDR1 KGHSH and CDR2 LQKENI. The ends lost 0 bases at V and 4 bases at J; junction bases unmatched: 6. CDR3: CASSPPVTGGSYNEQFF. The DNA of the CDR3 is TGTGCCAGCTCACCACCGGTGACAGGGGGCTCGTACAATGAGCAGTTCTTC.

V gene TRBV6-5 combines with J gene TRBJ2-7; D ambiguous. This CDR3 comprises 16 residues. Between the trimmed V and J ends, which lost 0 bases and 3 bases, there was a span of 15 bases. Germline-derived CDR1 and CDR2 are MNHEY and SVGAGI. The CDR3 sequence is CASSYSSATVSYEQYF. CDR3 DNA sequence: TGTGCCAGCAGTTACTCGAGTGCGACTGTCAGCTACGAGCAGTACTTC.

The chain has TRBV2 and TRBJ2-1, with a possible D match to TRBD2 (6 bases). V lost 10 bases and J lost 1, with 14 bases in between. Germline CDR1 is SNHLY and CDR2 is FYNNEI. This CDR3 is 14 amino acids long. In DNA, the CDR3 is TGTGCCACAAGGGCGGGATGGTCCTACAATGAGCAGTTCTTC. This sequence encodes CATRAGWSYNEQFF.

The chain couples TRBV4-2 to TRBJ1-6; no clear D gene. Germline CDR1 reads LGHNA; CDR2 reads YNFKEQ. CDR3 size: 17 residues. Deletions cut 0 bases from V and 8 bases from J, with 17 bases between. The CDR3 loop is CASSQESAVIGDSPLHF. The CDR3 DNA reads as TGTGCCAGCAGCCAAGAATCAGCGGTAATTGGAGATTCACCCCTCCACTTT.

The chain links TRBV3-1 (or the pseudogene TRBV3-2) to TRBJ1-6; maybe TRBD1 (5 bases). CDR3 length: 13 amino acids. The germline V and J ends were trimmed by 4 bases and 8 bases, with 9 bases remaining between them. Germline V CDR1 and CDR2: LGHDT, YNNKEL (reference sequence). The CDR3: CASSRSGDSPLHF. The CDR3 bases are TGTGCCAGCAGCCGCTCGGGGGATTCACCCCTCCACTTT.